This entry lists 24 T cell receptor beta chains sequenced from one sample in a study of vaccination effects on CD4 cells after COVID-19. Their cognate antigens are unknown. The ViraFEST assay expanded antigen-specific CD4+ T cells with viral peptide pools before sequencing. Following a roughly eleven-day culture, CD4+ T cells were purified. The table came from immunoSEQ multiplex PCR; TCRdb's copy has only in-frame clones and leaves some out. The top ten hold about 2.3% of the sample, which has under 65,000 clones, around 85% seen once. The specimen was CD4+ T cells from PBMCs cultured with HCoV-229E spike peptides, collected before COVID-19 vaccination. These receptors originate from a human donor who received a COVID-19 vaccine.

The DNA for the CDR3 is TGCGCCAGCAGTCAGCCCGACAGTGGCTACACCTTC. The encoded protein is CASSQPDSGYTF. The genes are TRBV5-1 and TRBJ1-2; TRBD1 is a possible D gene (5 bases). Looked up from germline, CDR1 is SGHRS and CDR2 is YFSETQ. This CDR3 contains 12 residues. The V gene lost 5 bases and the J gene lost 7 bases, with 12 bases spanning the gap.

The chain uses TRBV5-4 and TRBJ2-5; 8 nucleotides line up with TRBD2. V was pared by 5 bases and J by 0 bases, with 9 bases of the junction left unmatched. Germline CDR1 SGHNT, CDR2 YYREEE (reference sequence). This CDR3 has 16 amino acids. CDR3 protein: CASSTGGDSNQETQYF. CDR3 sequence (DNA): TGTGCCAGCAGTACCGGGGGGGATTCGAACCAAGAGACCCAGTACTTC. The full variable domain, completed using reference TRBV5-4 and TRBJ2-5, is ETGVTQSPTHLIKTRGQQVTLRCSSQSGHNTVSWYQQALGQGPQFIFQYYREEENGRGNFPPRFSGLQFPNYSSELNVNALELDDSALYLCASSTGGDSNQETQYFGPGTRLLVL.

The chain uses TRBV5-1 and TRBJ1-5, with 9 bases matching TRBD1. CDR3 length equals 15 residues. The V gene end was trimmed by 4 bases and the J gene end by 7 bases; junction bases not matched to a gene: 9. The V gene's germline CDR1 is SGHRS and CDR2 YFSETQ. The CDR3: CASSLTTGGGQPQHF. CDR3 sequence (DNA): TGCGCCAGCAGCCTAACTACAGGGGGCGGCCAGCCCCAGCATTTT.

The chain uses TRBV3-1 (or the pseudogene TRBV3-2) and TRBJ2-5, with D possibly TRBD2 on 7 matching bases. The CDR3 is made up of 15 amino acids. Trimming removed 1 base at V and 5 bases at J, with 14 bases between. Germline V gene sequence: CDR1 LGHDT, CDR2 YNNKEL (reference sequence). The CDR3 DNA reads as TGTGCCAGCAGCCAAGCGGGGGGCGGGGAGGAGACCCAGTACTTC. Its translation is CASSQAGGGEETQYF.

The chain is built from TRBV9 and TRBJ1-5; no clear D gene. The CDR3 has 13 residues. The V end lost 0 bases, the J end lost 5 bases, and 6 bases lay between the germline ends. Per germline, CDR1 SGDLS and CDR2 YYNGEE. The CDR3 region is CASSVEADQPQHF. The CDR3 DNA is TGTGCCAGCAGCGTAGAGGCAGATCAGCCCCAGCATTTT.

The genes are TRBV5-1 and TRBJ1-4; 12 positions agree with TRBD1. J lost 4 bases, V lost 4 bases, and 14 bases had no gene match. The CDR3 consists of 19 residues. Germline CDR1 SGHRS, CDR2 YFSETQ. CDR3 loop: CASSPSRDRGPIGNEKLFF. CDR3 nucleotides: TGCGCCAGCAGCCCTTCAAGGGACAGGGGGCCAATAGGTAATGAAAAACTGTTTTTT.

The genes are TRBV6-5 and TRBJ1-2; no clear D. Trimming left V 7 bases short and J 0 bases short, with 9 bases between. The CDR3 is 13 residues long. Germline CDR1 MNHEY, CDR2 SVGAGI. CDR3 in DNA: TGTGCCAGCATTCCCTCAGCTAACTATGGCTACACCTTC. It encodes CASIPSANYGYTF.

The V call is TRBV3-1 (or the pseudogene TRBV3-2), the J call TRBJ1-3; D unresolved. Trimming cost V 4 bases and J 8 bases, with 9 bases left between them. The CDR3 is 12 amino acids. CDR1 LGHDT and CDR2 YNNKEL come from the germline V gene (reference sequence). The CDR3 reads CASSPKEDTIYF. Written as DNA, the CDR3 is TGTGCCAGCAGCCCTAAGGAAGACACCATATATTTT.

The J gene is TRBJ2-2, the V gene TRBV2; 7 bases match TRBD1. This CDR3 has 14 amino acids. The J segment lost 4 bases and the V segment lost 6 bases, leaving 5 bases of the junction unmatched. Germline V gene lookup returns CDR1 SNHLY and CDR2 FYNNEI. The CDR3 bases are TGTGCCAGCAGCAGACAGGGTAGCACCGGGGAGCTGTTTTTT. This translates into CASSRQGSTGELFF.

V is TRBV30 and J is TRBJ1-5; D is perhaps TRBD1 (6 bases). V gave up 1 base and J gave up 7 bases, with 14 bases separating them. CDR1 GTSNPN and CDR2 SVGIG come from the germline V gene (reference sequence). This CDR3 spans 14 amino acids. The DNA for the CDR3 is TGTGCCTGGAGTGCTAACAGGGAGGGCCAGCCCCAGCATTTT. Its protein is CAWSANREGQPQHF.

CDR3 sequence: CASSYVGADQETQYF. CDR3 nucleotides: TGTGCCAGCAGTTACGTTGGGGCGGACCAAGAGACCCAGTACTTC. The rearrangement joins TRBV6-2 or TRBV6-3 to TRBJ2-5; tentative D call: TRBD1 (5 bases). The V end lost 2 bases, the J end lost 0 bases, and 10 bases lay between the germline ends. Germline V gives CDR1 MNHEY, CDR2 SVGEGT. The CDR3 sequence is 15 residues long.

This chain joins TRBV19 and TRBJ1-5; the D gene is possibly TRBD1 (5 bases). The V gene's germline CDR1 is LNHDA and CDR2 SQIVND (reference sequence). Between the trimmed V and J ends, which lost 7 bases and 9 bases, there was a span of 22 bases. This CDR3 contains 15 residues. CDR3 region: CASNPGLGFQAPQHF. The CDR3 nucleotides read TGTGCCAGTAATCCGGGACTGGGCTTTCAGGCGCCCCAGCATTTT.

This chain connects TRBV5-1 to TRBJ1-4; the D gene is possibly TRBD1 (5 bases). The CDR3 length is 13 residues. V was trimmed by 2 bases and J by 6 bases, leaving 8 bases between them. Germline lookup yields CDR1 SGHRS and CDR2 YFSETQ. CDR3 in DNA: TGCGCCAGCAGCTTTTTGACAGATGAAAAACTGTTTTTT. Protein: CASSFLTDEKLFF.

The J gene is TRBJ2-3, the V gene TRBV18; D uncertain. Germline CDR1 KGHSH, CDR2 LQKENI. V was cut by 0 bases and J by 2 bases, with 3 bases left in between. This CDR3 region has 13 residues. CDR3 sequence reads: CASSPPNTDTQYF. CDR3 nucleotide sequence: TGTGCCAGCTCACCACCAAACACAGATACGCAGTATTTT.

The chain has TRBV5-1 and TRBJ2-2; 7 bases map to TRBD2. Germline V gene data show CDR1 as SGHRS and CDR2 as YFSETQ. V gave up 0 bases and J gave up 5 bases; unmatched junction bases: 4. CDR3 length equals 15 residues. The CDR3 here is CASSLVAGPTGELFF. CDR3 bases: TGCGCCAGCAGCTTGGTAGCGGGTCCGACCGGGGAGCTGTTTTTT.

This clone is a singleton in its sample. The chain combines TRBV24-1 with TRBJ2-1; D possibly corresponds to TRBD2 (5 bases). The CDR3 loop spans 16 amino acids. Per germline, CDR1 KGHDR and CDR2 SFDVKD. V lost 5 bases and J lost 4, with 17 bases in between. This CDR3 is CATSGFKARTYNEQFF. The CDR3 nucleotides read TGTGCCACCAGTGGGTTCAAGGCCCGGACTTACAATGAGCAGTTCTTC.

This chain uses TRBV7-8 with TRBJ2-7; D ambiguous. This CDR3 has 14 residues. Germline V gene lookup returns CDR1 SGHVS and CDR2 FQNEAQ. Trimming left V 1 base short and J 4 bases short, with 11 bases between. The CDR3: CASSLVPVGYEQYV. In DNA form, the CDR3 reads TGTGCCAGCAGCTTAGTGCCGGTGGGGTACGAGCAGTACGTC.

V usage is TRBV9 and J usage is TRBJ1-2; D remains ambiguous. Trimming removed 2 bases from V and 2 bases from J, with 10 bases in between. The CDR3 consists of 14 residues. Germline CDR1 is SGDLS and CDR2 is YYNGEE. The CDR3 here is CASSVFITNYGYTF. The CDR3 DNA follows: TGTGCCAGCAGCGTGTTTATCACGAACTATGGCTACACCTTC.

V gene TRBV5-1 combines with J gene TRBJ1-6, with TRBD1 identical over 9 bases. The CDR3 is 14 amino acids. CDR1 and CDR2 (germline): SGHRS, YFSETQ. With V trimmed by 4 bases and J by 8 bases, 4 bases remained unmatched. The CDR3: CASSPGQGDSPLHF. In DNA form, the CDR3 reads TGCGCCAGCAGCCCGGGACAGGGAGATTCACCCCTCCACTTT.

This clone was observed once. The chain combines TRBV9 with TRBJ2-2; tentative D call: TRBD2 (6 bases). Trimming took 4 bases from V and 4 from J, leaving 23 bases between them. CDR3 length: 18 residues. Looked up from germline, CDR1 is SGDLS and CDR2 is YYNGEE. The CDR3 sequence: CASSPQVRGWVSTGELFF. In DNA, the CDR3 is TGTGCCAGCAGCCCCCAGGTCCGGGGGTGGGTTAGCACCGGGGAGCTGTTTTTT.

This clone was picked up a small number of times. In DNA form, the CDR3 reads TGTGCCAGCAGCACCCACGGGACCGCTGAAGCTTTCTTT. Translation gives CASSTHGTAEAFF. V usage is TRBV28 and J usage is TRBJ1-1; TRBD1 is a possible D gene (5 bases). The V gene's germline CDR1 is MDHEN and CDR2 SYDVKM. V lost 6 bases, J lost 6 bases, and 14 bases lay in between. CDR3 length equals 13 residues.

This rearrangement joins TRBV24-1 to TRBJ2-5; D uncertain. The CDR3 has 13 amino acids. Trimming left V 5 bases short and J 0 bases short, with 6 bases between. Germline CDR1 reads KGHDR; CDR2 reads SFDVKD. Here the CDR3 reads CATSVGNQETQYF. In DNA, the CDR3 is TGTGCCACCAGTGTAGGCAACCAAGAGACCCAGTACTTC.

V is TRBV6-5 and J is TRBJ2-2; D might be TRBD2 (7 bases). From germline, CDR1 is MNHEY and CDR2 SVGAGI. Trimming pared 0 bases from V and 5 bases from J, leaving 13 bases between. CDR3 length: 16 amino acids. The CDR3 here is CASSYSGGLRTGELFF. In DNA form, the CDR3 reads TGTGCCAGCAGTTACTCGGGGGGGCTGAGAACCGGGGAGCTGTTTTTT.

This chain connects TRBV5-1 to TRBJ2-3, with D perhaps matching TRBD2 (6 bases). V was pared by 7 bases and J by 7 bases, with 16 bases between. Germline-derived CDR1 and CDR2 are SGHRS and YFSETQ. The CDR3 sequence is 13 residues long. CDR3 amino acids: CASVLTGENTQYF. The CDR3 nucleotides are TGCGCCAGCGTATTAACGGGGGAGAATACGCAGTATTTT.